Each of the 12 T cell receptor beta chains below was sequenced from the same sample in a study of blood T cell repertoires in COVID-19. Libraries were prepared by immunoSEQ multiplex PCR; TCRdb keeps only in-frame clonotypes and omits some of them. Of 150,000 to 200,000 clones listed, approximately 86% are singletons. Sequencing was performed on peripheral blood. The origin of the receptors is a woman aged 40 to 49 with COVID-19, enrolled during active disease.

This clone was recorded a few times. The chain carries TRBV2 and TRBJ1-2; D remains ambiguous. CDR3 length equals 14 residues. Trimming shortened V by 5 bases and J by 0 bases, and 10 bases separated the two germline ends. Germline V gene data show CDR1 as SNHLY and CDR2 as FYNNEI. DNA of the CDR3: TGTGCCAGCAGTTATCACACCTCTAACTATGGCTACACCTTC. As protein: CASSYHTSNYGYTF.

This clone has only one observation. The rearrangement uses TRBV28 and TRBJ2-7, with 12 bases lining up with TRBD2. CDR1 MDHEN and CDR2 SYDVKM come from the germline V gene. With 11 bases clipped from V and 2 bases from J, the junction kept 7 bases outside the gene matches. The CDR3 consists of 14 residues. The CDR3 here is CACRRTSGTYEQYF. Here the CDR3 DNA reads TGTGCCTGCCGGCGGACTAGCGGGACCTACGAGCAGTACTTC.

The V gene is TRBV3-1 (or the pseudogene TRBV3-2), the J gene TRBJ1-2, with D perhaps matching TRBD1 (5 bases). This CDR3 comprises 17 residues. In germline, CDR1 is LGHDT, CDR2 YNNKEL (reference sequence). Trimming removed 6 bases at V and 0 bases at J, with 20 bases between. This chain's CDR3 is CASRGPKFGGTNYGYTF. The CDR3 region has the DNA TGTGCCAGCAGGGGACCAAAATTCGGAGGGACTAACTATGGCTACACCTTC.

The chain has TRBV4-1 and TRBJ1-1, with D tentatively TRBD1 (6 bases). V gave up 5 bases and J gave up 7 bases, with 17 bases separating them. CDR1 is MGHRA and CDR2 is YSYEKL in the germline V gene. The CDR3 length is 14 residues. The CDR3 loop is CASSNRVGGLEAFF. In DNA, the CDR3 is TGCGCCAGCAGCAACAGGGTCGGGGGGCTTGAAGCTTTCTTT.

This chain joins TRBV2 and TRBJ2-7; the D gene is possibly TRBD2 (5 bases). Germline CDR1 and CDR2: SNHLY and FYNNEI. The CDR3 contains 14 residues. V dropped 7 bases and J dropped 0 bases, with 13 bases sitting between them. The CDR3 bases are TGTGCCAGCACCGAACAGCGGTACTCCTACGAGCAGTACTTC. Translating gives CASTEQRYSYEQYF.

This rearrangement joins TRBV16 to TRBJ2-3; 9 bases agree with TRBD1. The CDR3 has 15 residues. CDR1 and CDR2 from the germline V gene are KGHSY and FQNENV. The junction had 11 bases not matched to a gene; V was cut back by 4 bases and J by 9 bases. The CDR3 DNA is TGTGCCAGCAGCCTAACGGGACAGGGACCGAGGACGCAGTATTTT. Its protein is CASSLTGQGPRTQYF.

The V and J genes are TRBV7-9 and TRBJ2-7, with D perhaps TRBD2 (6 bases). The CDR3 totals 16 residues. Trimming left V 5 bases short and J 6 bases short, with 23 bases between. The V gene's germline CDR1 is SEHNR and CDR2 FQNEAQ (reference sequence). The CDR3 coding sequence is TGTGCCAGCAGCCCTTCGGGGACTTCTATCGGTGTCGAGCAGTACTTC. Translated: CASSPSGTSIGVEQYF.

The chain employs TRBV19 and TRBJ1-1; D possibly corresponds to TRBD1 (6 bases). Trimming left V 11 bases short and J 5 bases short, with 15 bases between. This CDR3 spans 12 amino acids. Germline values: CDR1 LNHDA, CDR2 SQIVND (reference sequence). In DNA form, the CDR3 reads TGTGCCGTCAGAGGTCAGGGGACTGAAGCTTTCTTT. Amino acid sequence: CAVRGQGTEAFF. Full variable domain (remainder filled in from reference TRBV19 and TRBJ1-1): DGGITQSPKYLFRKEGQNVTLSCEQNLNHDAMYWYRQDPGQGLRLIYYSQIVNDFQKGDIAEGYSVSREKKESFPLTVTSAQKNPTAFYLCAVRGQGTEAFFGQGTRLTVV.

V is TRBV9 and J is TRBJ1-6; D gene uncertain. Germline lookup yields CDR1 SGDLS and CDR2 YYNGEE. This CDR3 has 14 amino acids. The V end lost 3 bases, the J end lost 7 bases, and 11 bases lay between the germline ends. The CDR3 loop reads CASSDGRENSPLHF. CDR3 nucleotides: TGTGCCAGCAGCGACGGTAGGGAGAATTCACCCCTCCACTTT. Combining the CDR3 with reference TRBV9 and TRBJ1-6 gives the whole variable domain DSGVTQTPKHLITATGQRVTLRCSPRSGDLSVYWYQQSLDQGLQFLIQYYNGEERAKGNILERFSAQQFPDLHSELNLSSLELGDSALYFCASSDGRENSPLHFGNGTRLTVT.

The chain employs TRBV11-2 and TRBJ2-7; 7 positions agree with TRBD2. Unmatched junction bases numbered 6, after V lost 4 bases and J lost 3 bases. CDR3 length: 14 amino acids. CDR1 is SGHAT, CDR2 FQNNGV, per germline. For the CDR3, the DNA is TGTGCCAGCAGCTACAGCGGGGATTACTACGAGCAGTACTTC. This encodes CASSYSGDYYEQYF.

The chain links TRBV6-1 to TRBJ1-1; D gene uncertain. Trimming shortened V by 2 bases and J by 0 bases, and 13 bases separated the two germline ends. CDR1 and CDR2 from the germline V gene are MNHNS and SASEGT. The CDR3 is 16 residues long. The chain's CDR3 is CASSERVAVMNTEAFF. The DNA for the CDR3 is TGTGCCAGCAGTGAACGGGTGGCGGTTATGAACACTGAAGCTTTCTTT.

The V and J genes are TRBV30 and TRBJ2-1; the match to TRBD1 covers 7 bases. The CDR3 has 12 residues. The germline V gene has CDR1 GTSNPN and CDR2 SVGIG (reference sequence). The V gene end was trimmed by 0 bases and the J gene end by 13 bases; junction bases not matched to a gene: 6. The CDR3 spells CAWSVQTGLQFF. The CDR3 bases are TGTGCCTGGAGTGTACAGACAGGGTTACAGTTCTTC.